This T cell receptor (beta chain) was sequenced during a study of T-cell reconstitution after alpha-beta-depleted transplantation in children. This clonotype was detected many times. Unique molecular identifiers tagged the TCRbeta library. Via MiXCR, TCRdb re-called the PCR reads, giving one row per CDR3 protein. The sample yields 70,000 to 95,000 distinct CDR3 sequences, approximately 12% seen once. V lost 4 bases, J lost 0 bases, and 16 bases lay in between. There are 17 residues in the CDR3. This TCR was sampled from a human donor who donated a stem cell graft to a child with inherited bone marrow failure. Sequencing used PBMCs from the stem cell graft donor, obtained from the stem cell graft. V usage is TRBV12-3 or TRBV12-4 and J usage is TRBJ1-3, with a weak D call TRBD1 (5 bases). CDR3 bases: TGTGCCAGCAGTTCCGACAGATTTTTTACCTCTGGAAACACCATATATTTT. Translating gives CASSSDRFFTSGNTIYF.